The clone carrying this T cell receptor (beta chain) was seen a few times. What it recognizes is unknown. The sequenced template was cDNA made from the entire isolated RNA. Profiling relied on immunoSEQ multiplex PCR, and the TCRdb table lists in-frame clones only, not all of them. The data show around 70,000 clones, approximately 50% seen once. This record belongs to a study of beta chain features in type 1 diabetes. Study in general: Healthy donors resembled patients in age, gender and cell yields.

Study-wide results and limits: Type 1 diabetes patients had TCRB CDR3s that were shorter (moderately but significantly so) in all four CD4+ subsets.

Germline assignment: CDR1 MNHNY and CDR2 SVGAGI (reference sequence). The CDR3 totals 12 residues. Trimming left V 7 bases short and J 6 bases short, with 12 bases between. The specimen was central memory CD4+ T cells from blood. This clonotype was sampled from a young man with type 1 diabetes. The chain is built from TRBV6-6 and TRBJ1-2, with a tentative D call TRBD1 (6 bases). The CDR3 loop is CASIDRDNGYTF. The CDR3 DNA reads TGTGCCAGCATCGACCGGGACAATGGCTACACCTTC.